This is a list of T cell receptor beta chains from one sample in a study of cytomegalovirus exposure and HLA in healthy donors. Assay: immunoSEQ multiplex PCR; the TCRdb copy retains only in-frame clones and omits some. The table includes 70,000 or so clones, 80% to 90% detected once. Sequenced material: PBMCs. The source is a woman aged 30 to 39 in good health and CMV-seropositive. The CDR3 runs from the conserved cysteine through the conserved F or W. A D gene is named only where the DNA matches it firmly. Some rows mark clone size as missing; the rest say once, few, many or name a class of expanded clone.

size: -
J: TRBJ1-4
V: TRBV4-1
length: 15
D: -
DNA: TGCGCCAGCAGCCAAGTACCCGGGACACAAGAAAAACTGTTTTTT
CDR3: CASSQVPGTQEKLFF

size: -
J: TRBJ2-3
V: TRBV14
length: 17
D: TRBD2
DNA: TGTGCCAGCAGCCGCGGTCTAGCGGGAGGGGTCACAGATACGCAGTATTTT
CDR3: CASSRGLAGGVTDTQYF

size: -
J: TRBJ2-1
V: TRBV5-1
length: 18
D: TRBD2
DNA: TGCGCCAGCAGCTTGGCCGGGGCTAGCGGGAGCTCCTACAATGAGCAGTTCTTC
CDR3: CASSLAGASGSSYNEQFF

size: -
J: TRBJ2-1
V: TRBV13
length: 15
D: TRBD2
DNA: TGTGCCAGCAGTTCAGACTTCGCCCGGGGGGATGAGCAGTTCTTC
CDR3: CASSSDFARGDEQFF

size: -
J: TRBJ2-1
V: TRBV6-1
length: 18
D: -
DNA: TGTGCCAGCAGTGAAGCGCTTCACGGGGGAGTGGTCTACAATGAGCAGTTCTTC
CDR3: CASSEALHGGVVYNEQFF

size: once
J: TRBJ1-4
V: TRBV21-1
length: 14
D: -
DNA: TGTGCCAGCAGCAAGTCTAGGAGTAATGAAAAACTGTTTTTT
CDR3: CASSKSRSNEKLFF

size: -
J: TRBJ2-1
V: TRBV7-6
length: 13
D: -
DNA: TGTGCCAGCAGCCAGGGCTGGAAGGGTGAGCAGTTCTTC
CDR3: CASSQGWKGEQFF

size: -
J: TRBJ2-1
V: TRBV19
length: 14
D: TRBD1
DNA: TGTGCCAGTAGTGGAGGACAGGGGGTCTATGAGCAGTTCTTC
CDR3: CASSGGQGVYEQFF

size: -
J: TRBJ2-1
V: TRBV19
length: 12
D: -
DNA: TGTGCCAGTAGTATCGTTTACAATGAGCAGTTCTTC
CDR3: CASSIVYNEQFF

size: -
J: TRBJ1-1
V: TRBV6-4
length: 13
D: -
DNA: TGTGCCAGCAGCGTTACAGAGAACACTGAAGCTTTCTTT
CDR3: CASSVTENTEAFF

size: once
J: TRBJ2-7
V: TRBV2
length: 13
D: TRBD1
DNA: TGTGCCAGCAACCGGGACAGGGAAGGCGAGCAGTACTTC
CDR3: CASNRDREGEQYF

size: -
J: TRBJ2-7
V: TRBV2
length: 15
D: TRBD2
DNA: TGTGCCAGCAAGGGGAAGGCTAGCGGGCCCTACGAGCAGTACTTC
CDR3: CASKGKASGPYEQYF

size: -
J: TRBJ2-7
V: TRBV29-1
length: 11
D: -
DNA: TGCAGCGTTGATCAGGGCGACGAGCAGTACTTC
CDR3: CSVDQGDEQYF

size: -
J: TRBJ1-4
V: TRBV28
length: 15
D: TRBD1
DNA: TGTGCCAGCAGTTCAGGGGGCGCGGAGAATGAAAAACTGTTTTTT
CDR3: CASSSGGAENEKLFF

size: -
J: TRBJ1-2
V: TRBV4-1
length: 15
D: -
DNA: TGCGCCAGCAGCCTGAAACGGGCTGAGGGCTATGGCTACACCTTC
CDR3: CASSLKRAEGYGYTF

size: -
J: TRBJ1-1
V: TRBV6-5
length: 14
D: -
DNA: TGTGCCAGCAGTCCCCAGATGGGAGCCACTGAAGCTTTCTTT
CDR3: CASSPQMGATEAFF

size: -
J: TRBJ2-5
V: TRBV7-9
length: 13
D: -
DNA: TGTGCCAGCAGCTTAGTTCGGGAAGAGACCCAGTACTTC
CDR3: CASSLVREETQYF

size: once
J: TRBJ1-2
V: TRBV14
length: 15
D: -
DNA: TGTGCCAGCAGCCAAGATGACGAAGCTAACTATGGCCACACCTTC
CDR3: CASSQDDEANYGHTF

size: once
J: TRBJ2-1
V: TRBV7-3
length: 18
D: TRBD2
DNA: TGTGCCAGCAGCTTAACTAGCGGGAGGGCAAGTAGGACCAATGAGCAGTTCTTC
CDR3: CASSLTSGRASRTNEQFF

size: -
J: TRBJ1-2
V: TRBV6-4
length: 13
D: -
DNA: TGTGCCAGCAGTGACCGGGGTCGCTATGGCTACACCTTC
CDR3: CASSDRGRYGYTF

size: -
J: TRBJ2-2
V: TRBV7-6
length: 16
D: TRBD2
DNA: TGTGCCAGCAGCCCGCGGACTAGCGGGAGGGCCGGGGAGCTGTTTTTT
CDR3: CASSPRTSGRAGELFF

size: -
J: TRBJ2-7
V: TRBV6-1
length: 14
D: -
DNA: TGTGCCAGCCGACAGGACCCAAGCTCCTACGAGCAGTACTTC
CDR3: CASRQDPSSYEQYF

size: -
J: TRBJ2-1
V: TRBV27
length: 15
D: -
DNA: TGTGCCAGCAGTCCCCCAGGGGCGGGCTACAATGAGCAGTTCTTC
CDR3: CASSPPGAGYNEQFF

size: once
J: TRBJ1-6
V: TRBV7-9
length: 14
D: TRBD1
DNA: TGTGCCAGCAGTCCGACAGGGGATTATTCACCCCTCCACTTT
CDR3: CASSPTGDYSPLHF

size: once
J: TRBJ1-2
V: TRBV6-1
length: 14
D: TRBD1
DNA: TGTGCCAGCAAACCTGACAGGGGCGGCTATGGCTACACCTTC
CDR3: CASKPDRGGYGYTF

size: -
J: TRBJ2-5
V: TRBV9
length: 14
D: -
DNA: TGTGCCAGCAGCGTTAACCCTACCCAAGAGACCCAGTACTTC
CDR3: CASSVNPTQETQYF

size: -
J: TRBJ2-7
V: TRBV25-1
length: 14
D: -
DNA: TGTGCCAGCAGCCCCCCGAGCGGCCTTGACGGGCAGTACTTC
CDR3: CASSPPSGLDGQYF

size: -
J: TRBJ1-4
V: TRBV6-1
length: 20
D: TRBD1
DNA: TGTGCCAGCAGTGTCCTACGACAGGGGGCGCGCCTTTGGTCTAATGAAAAACTGTTTTTT
CDR3: CASSVLRQGARLWSNEKLFF

size: -
J: TRBJ2-1
V: TRBV7-9
length: 18
D: TRBD2
DNA: TGTGCCAGCAGCTTAGTCCCGCTAGCGGTGCTCTCCTACAATGAGCAGTTCTTC
CDR3: CASSLVPLAVLSYNEQFF

size: -
J: TRBJ2-3
V: TRBV7-6
length: 18
D: -
DNA: TGTGCCAGCAGTTCCCTCCCAGCGGGTACATATGGCACAGATACGCAGTATTTT
CDR3: CASSSLPAGTYGTDTQYF

size: -
J: TRBJ1-1
V: TRBV28
length: 13
D: -
DNA: TGTGCCAGTTTCACAGGGCCAGGGGCTGAAGCTTTCTTT
CDR3: CASFTGPGAEAFF

size: -
J: TRBJ1-1
V: TRBV7-9
length: 14
D: -
DNA: TGTGCCAGCAGCTTAATCGTCGGGGGCACTGAAGCTTTCTTT
CDR3: CASSLIVGGTEAFF

size: -
J: TRBJ2-1
V: TRBV9
length: 18
D: TRBD2
DNA: TGTGCCAGCAGCGTAGGGTTTGGGACTAGCGGGAGGATGAATGAGCAGTTCTTC
CDR3: CASSVGFGTSGRMNEQFF

size: -
J: TRBJ1-5
V: TRBV19
length: 16
D: TRBD1
DNA: TGTGCCAGTAGTACTTTAGGACAGGGAAGCAATCAGCCCCAGCATTTT
CDR3: CASSTLGQGSNQPQHF